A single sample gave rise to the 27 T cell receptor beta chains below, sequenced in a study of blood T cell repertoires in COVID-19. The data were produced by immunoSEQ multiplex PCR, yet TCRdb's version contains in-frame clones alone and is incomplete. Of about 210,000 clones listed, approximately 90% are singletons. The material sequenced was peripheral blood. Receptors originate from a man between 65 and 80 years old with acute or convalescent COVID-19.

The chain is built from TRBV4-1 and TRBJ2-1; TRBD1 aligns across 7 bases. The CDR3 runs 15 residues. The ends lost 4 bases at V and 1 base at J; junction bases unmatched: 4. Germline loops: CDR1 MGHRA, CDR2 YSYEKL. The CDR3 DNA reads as TGCGCCAGCAGCCCGGGGACAGCGTCCTACAATGAGCAGTTCTTC. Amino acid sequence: CASSPGTASYNEQFF.

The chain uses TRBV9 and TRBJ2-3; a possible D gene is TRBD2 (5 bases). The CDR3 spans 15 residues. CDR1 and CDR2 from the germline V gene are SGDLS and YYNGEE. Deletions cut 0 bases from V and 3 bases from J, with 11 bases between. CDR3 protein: CASSVDSLATDTQYF. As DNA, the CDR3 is TGTGCCAGCAGCGTAGATAGCCTAGCTACAGATACGCAGTATTTT.

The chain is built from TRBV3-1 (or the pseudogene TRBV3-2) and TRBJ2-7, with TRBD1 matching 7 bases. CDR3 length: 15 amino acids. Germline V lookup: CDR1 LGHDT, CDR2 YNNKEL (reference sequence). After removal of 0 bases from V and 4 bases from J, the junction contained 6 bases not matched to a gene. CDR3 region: CASSQDHRQGYEQYF. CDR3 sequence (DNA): TGTGCCAGCAGCCAAGATCACAGACAGGGTTACGAGCAGTACTTC.

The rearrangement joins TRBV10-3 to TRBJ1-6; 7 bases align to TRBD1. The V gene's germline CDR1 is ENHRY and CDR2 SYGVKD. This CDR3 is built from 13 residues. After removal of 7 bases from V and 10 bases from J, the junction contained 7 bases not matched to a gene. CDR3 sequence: CAIKEGAGSPLHF. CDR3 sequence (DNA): TGTGCCATCAAAGAGGGGGCAGGATCACCCCTCCACTTT.

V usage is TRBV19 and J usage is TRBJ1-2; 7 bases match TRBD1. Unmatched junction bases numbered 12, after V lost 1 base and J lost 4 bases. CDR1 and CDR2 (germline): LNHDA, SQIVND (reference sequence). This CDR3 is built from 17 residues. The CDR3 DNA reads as TGTGCCAGTAGTATAGGGGGGGCACGGGACAGTGTCTATGGCTACACCTTC. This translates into CASSIGGARDSVYGYTF.

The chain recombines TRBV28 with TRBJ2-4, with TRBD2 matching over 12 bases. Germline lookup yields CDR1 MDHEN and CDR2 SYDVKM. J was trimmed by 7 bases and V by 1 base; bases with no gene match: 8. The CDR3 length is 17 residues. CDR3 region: CASSLFRLAGAKNIQYF. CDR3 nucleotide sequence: TGTGCCAGCAGTTTATTTCGACTAGCGGGAGCGAAGAACATTCAGTACTTC.

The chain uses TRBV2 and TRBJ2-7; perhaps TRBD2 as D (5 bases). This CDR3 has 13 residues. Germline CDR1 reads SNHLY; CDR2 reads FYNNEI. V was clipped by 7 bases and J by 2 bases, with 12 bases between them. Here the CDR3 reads CASKQRIPYEQYF. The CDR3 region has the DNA TGTGCCAGCAAGCAGCGGATCCCCTACGAGCAGTACTTC.

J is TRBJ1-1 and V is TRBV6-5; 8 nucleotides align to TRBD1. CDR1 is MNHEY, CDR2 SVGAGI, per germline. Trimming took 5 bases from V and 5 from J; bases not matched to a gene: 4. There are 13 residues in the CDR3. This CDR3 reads CASSLRQGTEAFF. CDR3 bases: TGTGCCAGCAGTCTCAGACAGGGGACTGAAGCTTTCTTT.

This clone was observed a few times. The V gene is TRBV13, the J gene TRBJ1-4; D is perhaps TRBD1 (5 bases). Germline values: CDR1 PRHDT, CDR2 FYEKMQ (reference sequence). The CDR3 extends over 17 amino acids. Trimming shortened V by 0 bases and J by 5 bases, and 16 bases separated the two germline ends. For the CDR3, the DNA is TGTGCCAGCAGCTTAGGTGGAATGGGCAGGGTCAATGAAAAACTGTTTTTT. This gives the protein CASSLGGMGRVNEKLFF.

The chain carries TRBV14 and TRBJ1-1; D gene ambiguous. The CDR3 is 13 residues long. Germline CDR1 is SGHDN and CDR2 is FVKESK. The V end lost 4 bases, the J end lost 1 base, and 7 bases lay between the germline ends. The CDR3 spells CASSRDKNTEAFF. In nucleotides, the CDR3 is TGTGCCAGCAGCCGCGACAAGAACACTGAAGCTTTCTTT.

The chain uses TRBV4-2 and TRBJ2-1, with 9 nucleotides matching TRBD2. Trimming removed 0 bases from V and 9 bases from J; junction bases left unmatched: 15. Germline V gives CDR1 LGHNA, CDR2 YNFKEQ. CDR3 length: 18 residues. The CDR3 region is CASSQDTLAAGGPTEQFF. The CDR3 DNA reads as TGTGCCAGCAGCCAAGATACCCTTGCGGCGGGAGGGCCGACTGAGCAGTTCTTC.

CDR3: CASSPKVEDGEQFF. The CDR3 DNA reads as TGTGCCAGCTCACCGAAGGTGGAGGATGGTGAGCAGTTCTTC. V is TRBV18 and J is TRBJ2-1, with D tentatively TRBD2 (5 bases). From germline, CDR1 is KGHSH and CDR2 LQKENI. This CDR3 region has 14 residues. Trimming cost V 3 bases and J 9 bases, with 15 bases left between them.

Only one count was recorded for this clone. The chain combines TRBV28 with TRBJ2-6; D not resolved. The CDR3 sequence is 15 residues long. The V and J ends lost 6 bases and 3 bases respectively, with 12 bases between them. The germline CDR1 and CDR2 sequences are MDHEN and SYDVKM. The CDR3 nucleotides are TGTGCCAGCAGCCACGGTAGCAGTGGGGCCAACGTCCTGACTTTC. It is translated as CASSHGSSGANVLTF.

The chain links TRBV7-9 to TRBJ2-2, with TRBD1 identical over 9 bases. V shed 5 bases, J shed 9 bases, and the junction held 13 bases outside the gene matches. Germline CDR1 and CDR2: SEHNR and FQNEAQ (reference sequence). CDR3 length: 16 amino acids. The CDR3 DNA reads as TGTGCCAGCAGCCACAGGCGGGGACAGGGTACAAGGGAGCTGTTTTTT. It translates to CASSHRRGQGTRELFF.

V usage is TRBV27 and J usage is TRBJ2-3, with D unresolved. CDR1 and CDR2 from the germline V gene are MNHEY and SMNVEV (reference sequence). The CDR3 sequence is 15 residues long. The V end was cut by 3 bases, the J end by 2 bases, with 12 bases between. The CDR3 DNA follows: TGTGCCAGCAGTTTCCGCCGACAATTCACAGATACGCAGTATTTT. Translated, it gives CASSFRRQFTDTQYF.

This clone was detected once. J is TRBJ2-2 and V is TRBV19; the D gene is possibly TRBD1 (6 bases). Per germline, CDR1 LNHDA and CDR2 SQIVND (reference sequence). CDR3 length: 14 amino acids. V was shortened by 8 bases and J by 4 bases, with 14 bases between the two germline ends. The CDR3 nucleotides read TGTGCCAGTGTAACCCGAGGGGGCACCGGGGAGCTGTTTTTT. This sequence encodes CASVTRGGTGELFF. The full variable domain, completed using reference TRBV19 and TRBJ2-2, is DGGITQSPKYLFRKEGQNVTLSCEQNLNHDAMYWYRQDPGQGLRLIYYSQIVNDFQKGDIAEGYSVSREKKESFPLTVTSAQKNPTAFYLCASVTRGGTGELFFGEGSRLTVL.

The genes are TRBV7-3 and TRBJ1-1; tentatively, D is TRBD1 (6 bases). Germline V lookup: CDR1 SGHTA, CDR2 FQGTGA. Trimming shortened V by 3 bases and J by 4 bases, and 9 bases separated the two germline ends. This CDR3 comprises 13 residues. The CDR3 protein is CASSLSQGTEAFF. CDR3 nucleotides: TGTGCCAGCAGCTTGTCACAGGGCACTGAAGCTTTCTTT.

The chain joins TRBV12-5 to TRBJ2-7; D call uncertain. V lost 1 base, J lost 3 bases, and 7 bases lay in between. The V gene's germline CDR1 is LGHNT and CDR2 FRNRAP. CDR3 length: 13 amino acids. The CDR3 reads CASGLGFSYEQYF. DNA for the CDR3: TGTGCTAGTGGTTTGGGCTTCAGCTACGAGCAGTACTTC.

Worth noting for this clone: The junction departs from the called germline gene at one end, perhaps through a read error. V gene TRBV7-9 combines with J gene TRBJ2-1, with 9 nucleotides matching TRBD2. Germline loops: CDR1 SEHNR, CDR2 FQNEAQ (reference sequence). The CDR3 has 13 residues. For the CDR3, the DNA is TGTGCCAGCAGTTTAGCGGGAGCCAATGAGCAGTTCTTC. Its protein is CASSLAGANEQFF.

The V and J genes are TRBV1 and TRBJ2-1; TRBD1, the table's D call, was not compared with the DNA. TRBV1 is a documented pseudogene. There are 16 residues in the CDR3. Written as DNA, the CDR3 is TGCACCAGCAGCCAAGATACCGGACAGGGAAGCGATGAGCAGTTCTTC. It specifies CTSSQDTGQGSDEQFF.

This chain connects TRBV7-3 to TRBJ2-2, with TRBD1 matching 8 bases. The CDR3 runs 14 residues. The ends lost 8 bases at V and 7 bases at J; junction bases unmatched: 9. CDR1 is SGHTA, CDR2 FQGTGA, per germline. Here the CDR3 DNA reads TGTGCCAGCCGGCAGGCAGGGGGCGACGGGGAGCTGTTTTTT. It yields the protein CASRQAGGDGELFF.

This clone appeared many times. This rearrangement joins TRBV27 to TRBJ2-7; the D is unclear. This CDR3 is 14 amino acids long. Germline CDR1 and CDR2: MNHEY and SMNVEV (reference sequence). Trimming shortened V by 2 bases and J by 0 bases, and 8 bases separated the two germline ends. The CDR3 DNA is TGTGCCAGCAGTTTAGCAGTCACCTCCTACGAGCAGTACTTC. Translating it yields CASSLAVTSYEQYF.

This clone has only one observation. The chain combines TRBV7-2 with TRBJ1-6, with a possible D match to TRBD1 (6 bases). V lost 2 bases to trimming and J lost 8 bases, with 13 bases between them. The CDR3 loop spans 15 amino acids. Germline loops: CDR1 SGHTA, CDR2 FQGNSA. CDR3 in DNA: TGTGCCAGCAGCTTAACGGGACAAAATTATTCACCCCTCCACTTT. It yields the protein CASSLTGQNYSPLHF.

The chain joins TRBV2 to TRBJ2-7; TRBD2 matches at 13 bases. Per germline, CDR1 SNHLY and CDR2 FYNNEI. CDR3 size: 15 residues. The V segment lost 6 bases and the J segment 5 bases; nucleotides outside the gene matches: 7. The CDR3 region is CASRALAGGDNEQYF. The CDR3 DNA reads TGTGCCAGCAGGGCACTAGCGGGAGGGGACAACGAGCAGTACTTC.

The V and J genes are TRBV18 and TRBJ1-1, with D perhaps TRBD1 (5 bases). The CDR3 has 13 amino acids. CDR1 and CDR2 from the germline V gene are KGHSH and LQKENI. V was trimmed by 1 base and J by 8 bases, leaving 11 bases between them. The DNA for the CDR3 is TGTGCCAGCTCACCACTGGAGGGGCTCGAAGCTTTCTTT. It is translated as CASSPLEGLEAFF.

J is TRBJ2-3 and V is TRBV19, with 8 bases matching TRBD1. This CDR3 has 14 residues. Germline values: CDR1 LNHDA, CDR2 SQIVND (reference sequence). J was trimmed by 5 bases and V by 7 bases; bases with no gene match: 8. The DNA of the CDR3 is TGTGCCAGTAACATAGCAGGGGGCGGAGATACGCAGTATTTT. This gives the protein CASNIAGGGDTQYF.

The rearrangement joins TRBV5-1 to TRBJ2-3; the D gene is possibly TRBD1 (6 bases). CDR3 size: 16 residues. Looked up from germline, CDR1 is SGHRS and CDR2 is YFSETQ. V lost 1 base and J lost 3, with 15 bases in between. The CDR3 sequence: CASSLPGQRSTDTQYF. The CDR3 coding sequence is TGCGCCAGCAGCTTGCCGGGACAAAGATCGACAGATACGCAGTATTTT. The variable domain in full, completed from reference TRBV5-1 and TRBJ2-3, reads KAGVTQTPRYLIKTRGQQVTLSCSPISGHRSVSWYQQTPGQGLQFLFEYFSETQRNKGNFPGRFSGRQFSNSRSEMNVSTLELGDSALYLCASSLPGQRSTDTQYFGPGTRLTVL.